This is a list of T cell receptor beta chains from one sample in a study of blood T cell repertoires in COVID-19. Produced via immunoSEQ multiplex PCR; TCRdb's table is partial and in-frame only. The table includes about 170,000 clones, 70% to 90% detected once. The source material was peripheral blood. Receptors originate from a man aged 40-49 years who had recovered from COVID-19. Each CDR3 is given with its conserved first and last residue. The D gene is left open where the match is weak. Clone size is not always given. Where it is, it says once, few, many or a class for expanded clones.

len	d_gene	j_gene	abundance	v_gene	CDR3nt	CDR3aa
14	-	TRBJ2-1	-	TRBV7-3	TGTGCCAGCAGTTTTACAGGGAACACCAATGAGCAGTTCTTC	CASSFTGNTNEQFF
12	-	TRBJ2-2	-	TRBV2	TGTGCCAGACTACTTTCAACCGGGGAGCTGTTTTTT	CARLLSTGELFF
17	-	TRBJ2-6	-	TRBV4-1	TGCGCCAGCAGCCAAGATTACAGGAGCTCTGGGGCCAACGTCCTGACTTTC	CASSQDYRSSGANVLTF
17	TRBD1	TRBJ2-5	-	TRBV25-1	TGTGCCAGCAGTGCGGACAGGGGTTTCTTCGTAGGAGAGACCCAGTACTTC	CASSADRGFFVGETQYF
17	TRBD1	TRBJ1-1	-	TRBV27	TGTGCCAGCAGTTTGATCGGGACAGGCGTACTGAACACTGAAGCTTTCTTT	CASSLIGTGVLNTEAFF
15	-	TRBJ1-3	-	TRBV4-3	TGCGCCAGCAGCCAAGATCGAGGGCCCGGAAACACCATATATTTT	CASSQDRGPGNTIYF
13	-	TRBJ1-2	-	TRBV24-1	TGTGCCACCAGTGAGAGCGGCGGGGGGGGCTACACCTTC	CATSESGGGGYTF
13	-	TRBJ1-2	-	TRBV3-1/TRBV3-2	TGTGCCAGCAGCCGCGGGACGTCCTATGGCTACACCTTC	CASSRGTSYGYTF
13	-	TRBJ2-2	-	TRBV14	TGTGCCAGCAGCCCTCAGTTGTCCGGGGAGCTGTTTTTT	CASSPQLSGELFF
16	TRBD1	TRBJ2-3	-	TRBV3-1/TRBV3-2	TGTGCCAGCAGCCAAGGGGACAGGGAGGTGACAGATACGCAGTATTTT	CASSQGDREVTDTQYF
16	-	TRBJ1-1	-	TRBV24-1	TGTGCCACCAGTGATTTGCCTTTGGGAGGTTTGACTGAAGCTTTCTTT	CATSDLPLGGLTEAFF
15	-	TRBJ1-6	-	TRBV7-2	TGTGCCAGCAGCCCCAACGGACAGAATAATTCACCCCTCCACTTT	CASSPNGQNNSPLHF
13	-	TRBJ1-1	-	TRBV5-5	TGTGCCAGCAGCTTACAGGTCATCACTGAAGCTTTCTTT	CASSLQVITEAFF
16	TRBD1	TRBJ1-1	-	TRBV7-8	TGTGCCAGCAGCCGTAGGGGCACCGGGACAGCGACTGAAGCTTTCTTT	CASSRRGTGTATEAFF
12	-	TRBJ2-1	-	TRBV20-1	TGCAGTGCTAGTATAGCGAAGAATGGGCAGTTCTTC	CSASIAKNGQFF
16	TRBD2	TRBJ2-1	once	TRBV5-6	TGTGCCAGCAGCGGGAGCGGGGGGAGCTCCTACAATGAGCAGTTCTTC	CASSGSGGSSYNEQFF
15	TRBD2	TRBJ2-3	-	TRBV9	TGTGCCAGCAGCCAAACAACTAGCGGCACAGATACGCAGTATTTT	CASSQTTSGTDTQYF
16	TRBD2	TRBJ2-2	-	TRBV20-1	TGCAGTGCTAGTCCGATCGGGGGGGAAAGCACCGGGGAGCTGTTTTTT	CSASPIGGESTGELFF
15	-	TRBJ1-1	-	TRBV10-3	TGTGCCATCAGTGAGTCGACCGGGGATCGCACTGAAGCTTTCTTT	CAISESTGDRTEAFF
12	-	TRBJ1-4	-	TRBV2	TGTGCCAGCTGGATAGCGGGTGAAAAACTGTTTTTT	CASWIAGEKLFF
15	TRBD1	TRBJ1-1	-	TRBV7-8	TGTGCCAGCAGTATGGTCCAGGGGGCGCGCACTGAAGCTTTCTTT	CASSMVQGARTEAFF
14	-	TRBJ2-5	-	TRBV5-1	TGCGCCAGCAGCGGGGTCGGGGGACAAGAGACCCAGTACTTC	CASSGVGGQETQYF
11	TRBD2	TRBJ2-7	few	TRBV2	TGTGCCAGCCGGGGGGGAAGAGAGCAGTACTTC	CASRGGREQYF
15	TRBD1	TRBJ1-3	-	TRBV6-5	TGTGCCAGCAGGGATACAGGGGGACCTGGAAACACCATATATTTT	CASRDTGGPGNTIYF
14	TRBD1	TRBJ2-7	many	TRBV7-9	TGTGCCAGCAGCCCAGACAGGGGCCCAGACGAGCAGTACTTC	CASSPDRGPDEQYF
11	-	TRBJ2-5	-	TRBV29-1	TGCAGCTCCGTGAGAGGGGAGACCCAGTACTTC	CSSVRGETQYF
14	TRBD1	TRBJ1-2	-	TRBV2	TGTGCCAACCTCGGACAGGGGGCGAAAGTAGGCTACACCTTC	CANLGQGAKVGYTF
16	-	TRBJ1-2	once	TRBV4-2	TGTGCCAGCAGCCTCCGCATTGAGGGTACGGCAGGTGGCTACACCTTC	CASSLRIEGTAGGYTF
13	-	TRBJ2-7	once	TRBV12-5	TGTGCTAGTGGAAAGGGGACTTCCTACGAGCAGTACTTC	CASGKGTSYEQYF
14	-	TRBJ2-2	-	TRBV7-6	TGTGCCAGCAGCCTACAGGAGAACACCGGGGAGCTGTTTTTT	CASSLQENTGELFF
15	TRBD2	TRBJ2-5	-	TRBV3-1/TRBV3-2	TGTGCCAGCAGCTTTCAGGCGGGGGGGCTTGAGACCCAGTACTTC	CASSFQAGGLETQYF
15	-	TRBJ1-4	-	TRBV6-2/TRBV6-3	TGTGCCAGCAGTCCGGACACTACAACTAATGAAAAACTGTTTTTT	CASSPDTTTNEKLFF
13	-	TRBJ2-2	-	TRBV5-4	TGTGCCAGCAGCTTTAGGGGGTCCGGGGAGCTGTTTTTT	CASSFRGSGELFF
16	-	TRBJ1-2	-	TRBV7-9	TGTGCCAGCAGCTCCCCCCCCCACACAGGGACCCATGGCTACACCTTC	CASSSPPHTGTHGYTF
14	TRBD1	TRBJ1-1	-	TRBV5-8	TGTGCCAGCAGCGCGACGGACAGGGGGACTGAAGCTTTCTTT	CASSATDRGTEAFF
14	TRBD2	TRBJ2-1	-	TRBV27	TGTGCCAGCAGTGGAAGCGGGAGGGCCCTTGAGCAGTTCTTC	CASSGSGRALEQFF
15	TRBD2	TRBJ2-3	once	TRBV30	TGTGCCTGGAGCCCTACTAGCGGACGCACAGATACGCAGTATTTT	CAWSPTSGRTDTQYF
16	TRBD2	TRBJ2-3	-	TRBV5-8	TGTGCCAGCAGCCGAGGACTAGCGGGAGGGACAGATACGCAGTATTTT	CASSRGLAGGTDTQYF